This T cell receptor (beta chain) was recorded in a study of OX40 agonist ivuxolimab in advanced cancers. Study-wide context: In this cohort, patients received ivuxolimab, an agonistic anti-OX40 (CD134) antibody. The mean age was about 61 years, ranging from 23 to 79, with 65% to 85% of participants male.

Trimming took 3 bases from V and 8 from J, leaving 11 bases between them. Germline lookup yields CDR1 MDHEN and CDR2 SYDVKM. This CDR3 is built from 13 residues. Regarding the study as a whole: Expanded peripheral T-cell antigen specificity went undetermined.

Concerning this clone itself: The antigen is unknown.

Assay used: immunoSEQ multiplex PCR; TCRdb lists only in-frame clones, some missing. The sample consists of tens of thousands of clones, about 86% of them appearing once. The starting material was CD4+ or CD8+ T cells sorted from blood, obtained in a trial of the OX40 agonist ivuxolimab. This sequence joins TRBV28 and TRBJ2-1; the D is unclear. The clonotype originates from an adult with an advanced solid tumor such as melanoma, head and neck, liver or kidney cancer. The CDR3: CASSFAGAYEQFF. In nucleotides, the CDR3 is TGTGCCAGCAGTTTCGCCGGTGCCTATGAGCAGTTCTTC.